This paragraph reports one TCR beta chain. Being one base from a much bigger clone, this may be a read error. The sample originates from a study of T cells after yellow fever vaccination. The V gene lost 9 bases and the J gene lost 0 bases, with 11 bases spanning the gap. The CDR3 has 13 residues. TCRdb passed the 5' RACE reads through MiXCR, listing each CDR3 protein once. Of more than 110,000 distinct CDR3 sequences detected, 5% to 7.5% appear once; the ten largest clones hold under 0.7%. This TCR was sampled from a man aged 30 to 39 who received the YFV17D yellow fever vaccine. V usage is TRBV12-3 or TRBV12-4 and J usage is TRBJ2-5; D may be TRBD1 (5 bases). The input for sequencing was CD4+ T cells sorted from PBMCs, taken 10 days after the yellow fever booster vaccination. CDR3 amino acids: CARRKTDQETQYF. Here the CDR3 DNA reads TGTGCCAGAAGGAAGACAGACCAAGAGACCCAGTACTTC.